These T cell receptor beta chains were read from a single sample in a study of technical replicates of blood from a few donors. The assay was immunoSEQ multiplex PCR, and TCRdb's table has in-frame clones only and misses some. The sample includes tens of thousands of clones, nearly 96% of them seen just once. Sequenced input: T cells isolated from PBMCs. The receptor set was obtained from a human donor in good health. Each CDR3 is given with its conserved first and last residue.

V gene	CDR3 protein
TRBV10-1	CASSESRGGTGELFF
TRBV30	CAWSGPGGAEGYTF
TRBV4-1	CASSQGLTTGGTDTQYF
TRBV5-4	CASSLESGRSSYEQYF
TRBV28	CASSFDRGDIQYF
TRBV7-2	CASSQGPGGPYEQYF
TRBV5-1	CASSTPSGSTDTQYF
TRBV5-1	CASSLGAGGMNTEAFF
TRBV9	CASSVGTSGTKEQYF
TRBV20-1	CSAITGGGYTF
TRBV2	CASSTDSRMNTEAFF
TRBV18	CASSPGQGIWPQHF
TRBV6-5	CASSYIAGGKETQYF
TRBV13	CASRKPGPTFEQYF
TRBV15	CATTRQENQPQHF
TRBV30	CAWGQYSGANVLTF
TRBV6-1	CASSPGGGETQYF
TRBV9	CASSVEGPAGEQFF
TRBV27	CASSSGIRQVGTGELFF
TRBV4-1	CASSQDQGAEAFF
TRBV9	CASSESQETQYF
TRBV28	CASSLKLAGVGEQFF
TRBV29-1	CGASGANVLTF
TRBV10-2	CASSASRRSSSYNEQFF
TRBV6-1	CASGLSNQPQHF
TRBV7-8	CASSLSRQAGDGNEQFF
TRBV6-5	CASIDSIYTEAFF
TRBV29-1	CSVSHTYIRGTEAFF
TRBV9	CASSADMNTEAFF
TRBV7-2	CASSLRGGQGHQPQHF
TRBV6-5	CASSPGLVTTDTQYF
TRBV28	CASTSGQGSTEAFF
TRBV7-2	CASSTSGRQETQYF
TRBV2	CASSSERNTEAFF
TRBV9	CASSVAGYANTGELFF
TRBV7-9	CASSRWETQYF
TRBV27	CASSRTKSSYNEQFF
TRBV9	CASSVGGISTPYEQYF
TRBV30	CAWSVFSGGAFF
TRBV7-9	CASSLGQGHNQPQHF
TRBV6-1	CASTTGRTGELFF
TRBV9	CASSPTSGDNEQFF
TRBV30	CAWREQGGQPQHF